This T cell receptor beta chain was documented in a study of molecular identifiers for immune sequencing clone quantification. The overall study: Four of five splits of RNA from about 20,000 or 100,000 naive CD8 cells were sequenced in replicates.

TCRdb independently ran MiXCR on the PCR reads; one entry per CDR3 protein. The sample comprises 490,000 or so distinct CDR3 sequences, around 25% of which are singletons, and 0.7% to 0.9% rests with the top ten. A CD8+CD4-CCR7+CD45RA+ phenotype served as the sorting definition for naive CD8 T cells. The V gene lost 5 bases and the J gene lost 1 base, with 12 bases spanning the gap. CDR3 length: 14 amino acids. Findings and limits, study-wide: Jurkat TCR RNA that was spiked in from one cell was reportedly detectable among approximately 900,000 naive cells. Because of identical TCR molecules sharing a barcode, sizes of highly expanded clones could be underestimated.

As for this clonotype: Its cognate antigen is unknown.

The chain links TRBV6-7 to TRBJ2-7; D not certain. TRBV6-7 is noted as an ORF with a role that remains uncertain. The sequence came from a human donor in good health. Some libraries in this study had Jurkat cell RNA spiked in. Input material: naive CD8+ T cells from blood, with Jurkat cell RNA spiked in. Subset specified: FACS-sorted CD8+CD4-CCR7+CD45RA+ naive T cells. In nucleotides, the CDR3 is TGTGCCAGCAGTCGACTCGACACTTCCTACGAGCAGTACTTC. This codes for CASSRLDTSYEQYF.